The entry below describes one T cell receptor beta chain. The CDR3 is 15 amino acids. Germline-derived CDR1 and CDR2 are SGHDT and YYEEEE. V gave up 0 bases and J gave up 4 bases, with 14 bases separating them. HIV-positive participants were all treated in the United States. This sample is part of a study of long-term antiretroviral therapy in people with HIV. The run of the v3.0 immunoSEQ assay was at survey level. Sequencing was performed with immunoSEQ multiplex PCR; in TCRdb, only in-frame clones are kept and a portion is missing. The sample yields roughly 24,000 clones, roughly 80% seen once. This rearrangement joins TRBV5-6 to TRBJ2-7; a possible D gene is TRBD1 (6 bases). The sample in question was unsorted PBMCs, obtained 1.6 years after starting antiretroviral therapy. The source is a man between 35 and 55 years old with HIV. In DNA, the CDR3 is TGTGCCAGCAGCTTGGGGCAGGGGAGAGGATACGAGCAGTACTTC. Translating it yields CASSLGQGRGYEQYF.